The rows below give T cell receptor beta chains drawn from one sample of a study of T cell repertoires in ileal Crohn's disease. Generated by immunoSEQ multiplex PCR, the TCRdb table keeps only in-frame clones and is missing some. This sample has more than 15,000 clones, with 72% found just once. Sequencing was carried out using ileal tissue. Receptors originate from an adult with Crohn's disease. Each CDR3 is given with its conserved first and last residue. A D gene is named only where the DNA matches it firmly. The listing skips clone size in some rows; elsewhere it reads once, few, many or a size class.

V gene	clone size	J gene	CDR3 length	D gene	CDR3 DNA	CDR3 protein
TRBV30	-	TRBJ2-2	15	TRBD2	TGTGCCTGGAGTAGGGCGGGGGGGAACACCGGGGAGCTGTTTTTT	CAWSRAGGNTGELFF
TRBV7-9	-	TRBJ2-5	14	-	TGTGCCAGCACCCTCCGGGGTAACGGAGAGACCCAGTACTTC	CASTLRGNGETQYF
TRBV19	-	TRBJ1-2	12	-	TGTGCCAGTACCACAGCTAACTATGGCTACACCTTC	CASTTANYGYTF
TRBV28	-	TRBJ2-1	12	TRBD2	TGTGCCAGCAGTTTAACGGGAGGTGAGCAGTTCTTC	CASSLTGGEQFF
TRBV5-6	-	TRBJ2-7	15	TRBD2	TGTGCCAGCAGCTTACCCCGAAGCGGGAGCTACGAGCAGTACTTC	CASSLPRSGSYEQYF
TRBV5-8	-	TRBJ2-2	16	-	TGTGCCAGCAGGCGTGGAGCAGTGGCGGGTGTCGGGGAGCTGTTTTTT	CASRRGAVAGVGELFF
TRBV7-9	-	TRBJ1-4	14	-	TGTGCCAGCAGCTTAGCCGGGGGGAATGAAAAACTGTTTTTT	CASSLAGGNEKLFF
TRBV19	-	TRBJ2-1	14	-	TGTGCCAGTAGTATTACAGAAACCTACAATGAGCAGTTCTTC	CASSITETYNEQFF
TRBV5-4	-	TRBJ1-1	16	-	TGTGCCAGCAGCCCGGAGGGGGGGCAGGTGAACACTGAAGCTTTCTTT	CASSPEGGQVNTEAFF
TRBV6-6	once	TRBJ2-7	16	-	TGTGCCAGCAGTTACTCGAGAGGGCCTGGCTCCTACGAGCAGTACTTC	CASSYSRGPGSYEQYF
TRBV9	-	TRBJ2-3	17	-	TGTGCCAGCAGCGACCACGACGAAGCGTTATTCACAGATACGCAGTATTTT	CASSDHDEALFTDTQYF
TRBV6-1	-	TRBJ1-3	13	-	TGTGCCAGCAGTGAAGTGGGGGCAAACACCATATATTTT	CASSEVGANTIYF
TRBV7-6	-	TRBJ2-5	18	TRBD2	TGTGCCAGCAGCGCACGGGGGGCCAGCGGGGGCCGCCAAGAGACCCAGTACTTC	CASSARGASGGRQETQYF
TRBV10-2	-	TRBJ2-2	17	-	TGCGCCAGCAGTGAGCCCTACCGGGACTCAAGGTCGGGGGAGCTGTTTTTT	CASSEPYRDSRSGELFF
TRBV27	-	TRBJ2-1	15	-	TGTGCCAGCAGTACGGACTTTGCGGGATTCAATGAGCAGTTCTTC	CASSTDFAGFNEQFF
TRBV6-5	-	TRBJ2-2	14	TRBD2	TGTGCCAGCAGCCCCTCGGGGGGCACCGGGGAGCTGTTTTTT	CASSPSGGTGELFF
TRBV5-6	-	TRBJ1-1	15	-	TGTGCCAGCAGCTTGGTTGACAGGCTGAACACTGAAGCTTTCTTT	CASSLVDRLNTEAFF
TRBV7-6	-	TRBJ2-3	15	-	TGTGCCAGCAGCTTATATGCCGGGACTTCAGATACGCAGTATTTT	CASSLYAGTSDTQYF
TRBV7-2	-	TRBJ1-1	15	-	TGTGCCAGCAGCTTAGGGGCTCTGGGGCGAACTGAAGCTTTCTTT	CASSLGALGRTEAFF
TRBV15	-	TRBJ1-5	12	-	TGTGCCACCAGCAGCAAGACAGGTGCCCAGCATTTT	CATSSKTGAQHF
TRBV6-6	-	TRBJ2-1	15	-	TGTGCCAGCAGGAGTGTGAGGAGCGGCCTCCGGGAGCAGTTCTTC	CASRSVRSGLREQFF
TRBV7-2	once	TRBJ1-1	13	-	TGTGCCAGCAGCTTGCCCAGGTTCACTGAAGCTTTCTTT	CASSLPRFTEAFF
TRBV4-1	-	TRBJ1-2	15	TRBD1	TGCGCCAGCAGCCAAGATCTAGGGACAGGGGTAGCTTACACCTTC	CASSQDLGTGVAYTF
TRBV7-4	-	TRBJ2-1	11	-	TGTGCCAGCAGCTTCTGCAATGAGCAGTTCTTC	CASSFCNEQFF
TRBV10-3	-	TRBJ1-1	14	-	TGTGCCATCAGTGGACTACCCCTGAACACTGAAGCTTTCTTT	CAISGLPLNTEAFF
TRBV5-1	once	TRBJ2-3	15	-	TGCGCCAGCAGCCCACAGCCAACTAGCACAGATACGCAGTATTTT	CASSPQPTSTDTQYF
TRBV5-1	few	TRBJ2-1	14	-	TGCGCCAGCGGTCGGGATGGCTCCTACAATGAGCAGTTCTTC	CASGRDGSYNEQFF
TRBV4-1	-	TRBJ2-5	17	-	TGCGCCAGCAGCCAAGAACAGTCGCGTCCGGATGTGGAGACCCAGTACTTC	CASSQEQSRPDVETQYF
TRBV6-1	-	TRBJ2-2	14	TRBD1	TGTGCCAGCAGAGGGACAGGGGAGACCGGGGAGCTGTTTTTT	CASRGTGETGELFF
TRBV7-6	-	TRBJ2-1	14	TRBD1	TGTGCCAGCAGCTGGGACAGAGTCTACAATGAGCAGTTCTTC	CASSWDRVYNEQFF
TRBV5-1	-	TRBJ2-7	16	TRBD2	TGCGCCAGCAGTCCCTCGACTAGCGGGAGGGCATCCGAGCAGTACTTC	CASSPSTSGRASEQYF
TRBV19	once	TRBJ2-5	13	-	TGTGCCAGTAGTATAAAGGGGGAAGAGACCCAGTACTTC	CASSIKGEETQYF